Below, one TCR beta chain is given with its context. This clone has a count of ten or more. Its recognized antigen is unknown. No much larger clone exists at a distance of one base, and base qualities are not known. Taken from cysteine to phenylalanine, the CDR3 has 14 residues. Only CDR3 DNA remains: 42 bases, in frame from the first base. The germline V gene sets CDR1 to SQVTM and CDR2 to ANQGSEA. At the junction V is shortened by 6 bases and J by 0 bases; bases outside the gene matches: 3. These data belong to a study of cytomegalovirus exposure and HLA in healthy donors listed by TCRdb under 2017. In the study overall: According to a later analysis, the 120 or so validation repertoires were produced on the same platform as the approximately 620 repertoires of the first cohort. To predict cytomegalovirus infection status, the study combined high-throughput TCR immunosequencing, statistical association of individual TCRs with disease status, and machine learning. The aim of the study was to test whether cataloging public T cell receptors could identify signatures of past pathogen exposure. In addition to the first cohort of about 650 subjects, a separate validation cohort of about 120 different subjects was used. Results and caveats for the whole study, not just this receptor: In a later analysis, TCRs clustered in the first cohort were found to also tend to co-occur in the 120 or so validation repertoires, with 85% to 95% of cluster scores above 0. A few of the identified cytomegalovirus-associated TCR beta chains were confirmed in vitro to be specific for cytomegalovirus antigens. The authors suggested that the approach could potentially be generalized to other disease states and immunological phenotypes. Cytomegalovirus status was reported to be diagnosed by the classifier with high specificity and sensitivity in both the original and validation cohorts. The study listed over 150 TCR beta chains as associated with cytomegalovirus. Across donors, most TCR sequences were observed very rarely, whereas some public TCRs were present in many individuals. All 120 or so repertoires were used to score co-occurrence in the validation cohort in a later analysis, because that analysis had no HLA typing for the cohort.

The donors were included in the validation cohort of 130 or so subjects, a group kept apart from the 666-subject first cohort. The library was built by means of the immunoSEQ multiplex PCR assay. In the paper's pipeline: A statistical classification framework was developed to diagnose cytomegalovirus status using the catalog of TCR beta chain sequences. TCRdb obtained this table from immuneACCESS and retained in-frame rearrangements with V and J assigned. These tables miss some clones; where compared with another copy, unresolved V genes account for less than half of the shortfall, and the remainder is unexplained. The DNA was the basis for D and trimming; V, J and clone size are from that table. Within this sample are around 100,000 clones, with around 85% of them counted one time only. The ten largest clones represent approximately 20% of the sample.

Specimen: PBMCs. The chain is encoded by TRBV29-1 joined to TRBJ2-1; TRBD2 lines up with 9 middle nucleotides. This TCR was recovered from a man younger than 35 in good health and CMV-seropositive. The CDR3 reads as follows: CSVAGGSSYNEQFF. The nucleotide sequence is given as TGCAGCGTGGCGGGGGGGAGCTCCTACAATGAGCAGTTCTTC.